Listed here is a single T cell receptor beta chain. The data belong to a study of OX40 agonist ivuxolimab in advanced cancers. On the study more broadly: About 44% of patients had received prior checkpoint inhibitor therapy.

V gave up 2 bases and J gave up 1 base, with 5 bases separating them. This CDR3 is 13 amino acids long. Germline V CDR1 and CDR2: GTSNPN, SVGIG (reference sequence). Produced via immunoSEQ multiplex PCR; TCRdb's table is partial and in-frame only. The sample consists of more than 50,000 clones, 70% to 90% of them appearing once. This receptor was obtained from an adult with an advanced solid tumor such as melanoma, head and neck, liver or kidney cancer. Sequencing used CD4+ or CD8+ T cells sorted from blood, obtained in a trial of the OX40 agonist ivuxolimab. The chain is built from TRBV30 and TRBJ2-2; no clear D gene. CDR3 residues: CAWSPGNTGELFF. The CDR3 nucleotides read TGTGCCTGGAGTCCGGGGAACACCGGGGAGCTGTTTTTT.